A selection of T cell receptor beta chains follows, all from one sample in a study of tumor T cells in aggressive B-cell lymphoma. Libraries were prepared by immunoSEQ multiplex PCR; TCRdb keeps only in-frame clonotypes and omits some of them. The table has about 11,000 clones, over 90% seen once; the top ten hold 3% to 3.5%. The source material was tumor tissue. The receptor set was obtained from an adult with diffuse large B cell lymphoma. CDR3s include the opening cysteine and the closing phenylalanine or tryptophan.

len | j_gene | v_gene | CDR3aa
13 | TRBJ1-1 | TRBV6-1 | CASLLQGGTEAFF
12 | TRBJ2-5 | TRBV12-5 | CASGLSQETQYF
19 | TRBJ2-6 | TRBV5-1 | CASSLDGSAGRSGANVLTF
13 | TRBJ1-1 | TRBV7-7 | CASSQRHLTEAFF
14 | TRBJ2-7 | TRBV9 | CASSLDRGFGEQYF
14 | TRBJ1-1 | TRBV27 | CAGSSPGLTSEAFF
14 | TRBJ2-4 | TRBV5-1 | CASSSGLAKNIQYF
14 | TRBJ2-2 | TRBV27 | CASKGGTGVRELFF
13 | TRBJ1-1 | TRBV6-1 | CASSRQGWTEAFF
13 | TRBJ1-1 | TRBV30 | CAWRAGGYTEAFF
16 | TRBJ1-1 | TRBV12-5 | CASGSPGQGVNTEAFF
16 | TRBJ2-3 | TRBV5-1 | CASSSGLAGAEDTQYF
15 | TRBJ2-1 | TRBV11-3 | CASSLDGFGYNEQFF
12 | TRBJ1-4 | TRBV2 | CATRQGTEKLFF
13 | TRBJ1-4 | TRBV25-1 | CASGDRFDGKLFF
13 | TRBJ1-1 | TRBV2 | CASNRGLNTEAFF
15 | TRBJ2-6 | TRBV9 | CASSLPDYGANVLTF
13 | TRBJ1-1 | TRBV10-3 | CAISGQGNTEAFF
14 | TRBJ2-1 | TRBV9 | CASSVREGYNEQFF
13 | TRBJ1-2 | TRBV9 | CASSVAPGQGITF
16 | TRBJ1-1 | TRBV7-6 | CASSLAGRGTGTEAFF
14 | TRBJ2-7 | TRBV29-1 | CSVKGLAGTYEQYF
14 | TRBJ2-5 | TRBV7-7 | CASSSTGRGETQYF
16 | TRBJ2-1 | TRBV18 | CASSPGLSGVYNEQFF
14 | TRBJ2-1 | TRBV30 | CAWGLAGRVNEQFF
13 | TRBJ2-5 | TRBV30 | CAWSTRAQETQYF
16 | TRBJ1-5 | TRBV19 | CASSIWQGSSNQPQHF
13 | TRBJ2-1 | TRBV5-1 | CASSFSGNNEQFF
14 | TRBJ2-7 | TRBV6-1 | CASRAVGLIYEQYF
12 | TRBJ2-1 | TRBV30 | CAWNRGVNEQFF
14 | TRBJ2-7 | TRBV19 | CASSSRGASYEQYF
15 | TRBJ2-2 | TRBV7-3 | CASSPRWSNTGELFF
14 | TRBJ2-7 | TRBV9 | CASSLRDRPTEQYF
15 | TRBJ2-7 | TRBV5-6 | CASNTAGGRQYEQYF
14 | TRBJ2-7 | TRBV30 | CAWSLFTGDHEQYF
14 | TRBJ1-2 | TRBV18 | CASSPAETGYGYTF
15 | TRBJ2-5 | TRBV12-5 | CASGPGQLYQETQYF
15 | TRBJ2-5 | TRBV5-4 | CASSNLDAFQETQYF
12 | TRBJ1-1 | TRBV6-5 | CASSQMNTEAFF
15 | TRBJ2-3 | TRBV5-1 | CASSDPGTSGDTQYF
17 | TRBJ2-3 | TRBV27 | CASSLLRTSGRGGTQYF
14 | TRBJ1-5 | TRBV7-8 | CASSLGQGGQPQHF
13 | TRBJ1-2 | TRBV19 | CASTPTGLYGYTF
17 | TRBJ2-1 | TRBV4-1 | CASSQDRGLAGDNEQFF
13 | TRBJ1-2 | TRBV9 | CASSATESYGYTF
15 | TRBJ2-1 | TRBV9 | CASSAWDFSYNEQFF
16 | TRBJ1-4 | TRBV9 | CASSPFDSATNEKLFF
15 | TRBJ1-1 | TRBV10-3 | CAISRAPGVNTEAFF
12 | TRBJ2-2 | TRBV23-1 | CASSQTTGELFF
16 | TRBJ2-7 | TRBV4-2 | CASSQGGTSPSYEQYF
13 | TRBJ2-5 | TRBV10-2 | CASNRGYQETQYF
11 | TRBJ2-3 | TRBV12-2 | CATREADTQYF
15 | TRBJ2-7 | TRBV19 | CASSSPGTGVYEQYF
15 | TRBJ1-1 | TRBV29-1 | CSVGGQVSLDTEAFF
14 | TRBJ1-6 | TRBV6-6 | CASSYGQNNSPLHF
14 | TRBJ1-6 | TRBV6-5 | CASSYSTENSPLHF